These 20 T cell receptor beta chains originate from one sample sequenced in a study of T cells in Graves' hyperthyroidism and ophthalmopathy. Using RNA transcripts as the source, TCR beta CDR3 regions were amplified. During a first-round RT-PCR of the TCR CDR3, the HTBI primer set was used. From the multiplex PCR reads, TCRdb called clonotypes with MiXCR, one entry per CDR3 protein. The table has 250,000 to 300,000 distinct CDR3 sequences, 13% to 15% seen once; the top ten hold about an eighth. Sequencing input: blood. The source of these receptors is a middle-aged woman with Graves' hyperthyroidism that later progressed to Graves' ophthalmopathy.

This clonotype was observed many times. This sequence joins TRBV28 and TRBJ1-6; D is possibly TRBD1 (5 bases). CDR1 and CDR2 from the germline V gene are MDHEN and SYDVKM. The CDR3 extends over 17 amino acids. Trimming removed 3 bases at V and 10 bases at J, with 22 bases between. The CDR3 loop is CASSLNAKGRESSPLHF. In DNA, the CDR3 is TGTGCCAGCAGTTTGAACGCCAAGGGGAGAGAATCATCACCCCTCCACTTT.

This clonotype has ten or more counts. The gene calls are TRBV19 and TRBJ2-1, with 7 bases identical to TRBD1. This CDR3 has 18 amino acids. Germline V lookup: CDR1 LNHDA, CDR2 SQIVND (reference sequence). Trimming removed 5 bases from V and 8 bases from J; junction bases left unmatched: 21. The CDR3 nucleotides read TGTGCCAGTAGTGGGACAGACAGGGATCGCCTTTTGAATGATGAGCAGTTCTTC. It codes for CASSGTDRDRLLNDEQFF.

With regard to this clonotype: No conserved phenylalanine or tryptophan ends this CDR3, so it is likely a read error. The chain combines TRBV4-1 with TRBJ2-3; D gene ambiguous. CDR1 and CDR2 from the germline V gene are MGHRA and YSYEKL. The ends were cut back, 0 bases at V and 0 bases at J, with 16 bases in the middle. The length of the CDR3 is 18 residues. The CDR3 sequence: CASSQESTGWASTDTQYL. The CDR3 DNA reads TGCGCCAGCAGCCAAGAATCAACCGGGTGGGCTAGCACAGATACGCAGTATCTT.

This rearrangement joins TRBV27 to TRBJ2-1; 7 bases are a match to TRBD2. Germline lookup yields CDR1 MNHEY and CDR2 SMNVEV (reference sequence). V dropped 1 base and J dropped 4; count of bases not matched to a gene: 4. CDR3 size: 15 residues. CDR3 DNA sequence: TGTGCCAGCAGTTTATTTGGGACTACGTACAATGAGCAGTTCTTC. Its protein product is CASSLFGTTYNEQFF.

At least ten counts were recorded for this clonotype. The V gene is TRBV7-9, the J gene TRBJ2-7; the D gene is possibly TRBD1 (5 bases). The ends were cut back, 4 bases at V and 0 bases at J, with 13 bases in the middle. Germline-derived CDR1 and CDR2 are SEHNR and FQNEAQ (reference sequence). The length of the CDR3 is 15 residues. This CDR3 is CASSSVAGNSYEQYF. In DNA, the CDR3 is TGTGCCAGCAGCTCTGTTGCAGGGAACTCCTACGAGCAGTACTTC.

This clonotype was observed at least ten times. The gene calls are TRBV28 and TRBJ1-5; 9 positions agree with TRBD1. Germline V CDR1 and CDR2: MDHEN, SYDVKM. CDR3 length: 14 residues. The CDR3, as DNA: TGTGCGGCCTCGGACAGGGGACAGAATCAGCCCCAGCATTTT. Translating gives CAASDRGQNQPQHF.

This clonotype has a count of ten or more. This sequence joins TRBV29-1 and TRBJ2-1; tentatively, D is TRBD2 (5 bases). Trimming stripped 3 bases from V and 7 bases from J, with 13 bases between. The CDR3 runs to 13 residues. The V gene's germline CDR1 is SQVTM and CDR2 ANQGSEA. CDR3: CSVDQFGVNEQFF. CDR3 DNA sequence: TGCAGCGTTGACCAATTCGGGGTAAATGAGCAGTTCTTC.

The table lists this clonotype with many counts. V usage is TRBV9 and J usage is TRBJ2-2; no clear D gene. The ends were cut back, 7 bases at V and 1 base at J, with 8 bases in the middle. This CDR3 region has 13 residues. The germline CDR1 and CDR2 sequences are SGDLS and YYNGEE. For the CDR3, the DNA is TGTGCCAGCGGTGGGCAGAACACCGGGGAGCTGTTTTTT. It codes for CASGGQNTGELFF. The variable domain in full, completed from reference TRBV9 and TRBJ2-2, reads DSGVTQTPKHLITATGQRVTLRCSPRSGDLSVYWYQQSLDQGLQFLIQYYNGEERAKGNILERFSAQQFPDLHSELNLSSLELGDSALYFCASGGQNTGELFFGEGSRLTVL.

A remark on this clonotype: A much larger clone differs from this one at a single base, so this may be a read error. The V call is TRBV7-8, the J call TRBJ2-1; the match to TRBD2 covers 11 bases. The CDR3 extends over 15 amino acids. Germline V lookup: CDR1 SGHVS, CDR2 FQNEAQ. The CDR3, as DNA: TGTGCCGGCAGAGGTAGCGGGAGGGCCATCAATGAGCAGTTCTTC. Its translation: CAGRGSGRAINEQFF.

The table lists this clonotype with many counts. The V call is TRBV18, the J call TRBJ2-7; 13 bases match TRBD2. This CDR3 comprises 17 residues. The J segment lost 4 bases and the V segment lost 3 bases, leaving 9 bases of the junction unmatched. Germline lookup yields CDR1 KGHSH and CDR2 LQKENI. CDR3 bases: TGTGCCAGCTCACCGCCGGGACTAGCGGGAAAGAGGTACGAGCAGTACTTC. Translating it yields CASSPPGLAGKRYEQYF.

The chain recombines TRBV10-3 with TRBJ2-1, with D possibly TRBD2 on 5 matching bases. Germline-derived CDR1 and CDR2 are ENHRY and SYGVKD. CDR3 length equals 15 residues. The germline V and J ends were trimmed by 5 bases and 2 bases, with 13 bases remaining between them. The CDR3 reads CAISIARGPYNEQFF. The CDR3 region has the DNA TGTGCCATCAGTATAGCGCGAGGGCCCTACAATGAGCAGTTCTTC.

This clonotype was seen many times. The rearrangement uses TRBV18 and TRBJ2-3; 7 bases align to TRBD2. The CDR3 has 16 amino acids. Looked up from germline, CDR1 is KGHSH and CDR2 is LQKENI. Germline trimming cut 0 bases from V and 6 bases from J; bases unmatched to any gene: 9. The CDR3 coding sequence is TGTGCCAGCTCACCACCGGCTAGCGGACCCCCGGATACGCAGTATTTT. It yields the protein CASSPPASGPPDTQYF.

CDR3 residues: CSARKGTLTYEQYF. DNA for the CDR3: TGCAGTGCTAGAAAGGGGACACTGACCTACGAGCAGTACTTC. The V call is TRBV20-1, the J call TRBJ2-7; D is possibly TRBD1 (6 bases). V was pared by 2 bases and J by 2 bases, with 13 bases between. Germline assignment: CDR1 DFQATT and CDR2 SNEGSKA (reference sequence). The CDR3 is 14 residues long.

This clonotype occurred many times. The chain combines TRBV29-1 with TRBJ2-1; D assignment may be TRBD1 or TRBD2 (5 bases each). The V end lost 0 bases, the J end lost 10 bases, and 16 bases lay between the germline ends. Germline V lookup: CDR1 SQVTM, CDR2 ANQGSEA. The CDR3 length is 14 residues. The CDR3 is CSVEDRDPVREQFF. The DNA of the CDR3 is TGCAGCGTTGAAGATCGGGACCCGGTAAGGGAGCAGTTCTTC.

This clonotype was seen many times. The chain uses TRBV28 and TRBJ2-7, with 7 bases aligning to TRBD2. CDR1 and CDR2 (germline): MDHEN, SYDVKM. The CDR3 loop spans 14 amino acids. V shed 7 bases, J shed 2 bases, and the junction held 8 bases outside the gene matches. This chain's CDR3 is CASTYPGGPYEQYF. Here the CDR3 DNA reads TGTGCCAGCACTTACCCGGGGGGACCCTACGAGCAGTACTTC.

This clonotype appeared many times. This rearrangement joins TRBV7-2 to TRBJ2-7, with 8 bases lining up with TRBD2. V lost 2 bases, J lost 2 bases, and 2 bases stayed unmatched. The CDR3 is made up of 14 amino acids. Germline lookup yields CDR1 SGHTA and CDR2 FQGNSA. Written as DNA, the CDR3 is TGTGCCAGCAGCTTAAGCGGGAGCCCCTACGAGCAGTACTTC. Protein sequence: CASSLSGSPYEQYF.

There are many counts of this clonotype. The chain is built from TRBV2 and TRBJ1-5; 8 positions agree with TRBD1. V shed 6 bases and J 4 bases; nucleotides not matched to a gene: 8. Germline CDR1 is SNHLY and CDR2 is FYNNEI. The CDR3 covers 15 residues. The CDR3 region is CASSDPGQGNQPQHF. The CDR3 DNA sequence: TGTGCCAGCAGCGACCCTGGACAGGGAAATCAGCCCCAGCATTTT.

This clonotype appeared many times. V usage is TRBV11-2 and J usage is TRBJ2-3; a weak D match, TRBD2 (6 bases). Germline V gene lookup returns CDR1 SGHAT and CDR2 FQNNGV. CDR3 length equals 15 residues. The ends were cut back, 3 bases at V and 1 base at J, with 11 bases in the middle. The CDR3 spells CASSLIGGGTDTQYF. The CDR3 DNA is TGTGCCAGCAGCTTGATAGGCGGGGGCACAGATACGCAGTATTTT.

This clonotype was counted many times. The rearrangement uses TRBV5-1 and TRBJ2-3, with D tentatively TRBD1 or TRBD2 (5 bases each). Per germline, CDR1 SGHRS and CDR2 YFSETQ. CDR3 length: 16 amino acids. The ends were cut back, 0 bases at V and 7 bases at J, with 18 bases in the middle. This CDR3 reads CASSLDPGRKTYTQYF. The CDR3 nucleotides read TGCGCCAGCAGCTTGGACCCGGGACGCAAGACCTATACGCAGTATTTT.

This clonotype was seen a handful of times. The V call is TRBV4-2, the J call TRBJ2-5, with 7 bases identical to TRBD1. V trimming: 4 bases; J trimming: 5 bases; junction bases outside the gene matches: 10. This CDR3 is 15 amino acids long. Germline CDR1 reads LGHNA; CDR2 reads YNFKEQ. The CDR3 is CASSLFAGGGETQYF. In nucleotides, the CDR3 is TGTGCCAGCAGCCTTTTCGCAGGGGGTGGTGAGACCCAGTACTTC.